This TCR beta chain originates from a study of OX40 agonist ivuxolimab in advanced cancers. Study-wide results and caveats: Low levels of normalized T-cell clonal expansion also appeared in some nonresponders. At 0.1 to 3.0 mg/kg and by week 6, clonal expansion occurred in CD4+ and CD8+ blood T cells. Individuals who were partial responders at 0.1-3.0 mg/kg had clonal expansion that ranked among the lowest.

CDR1 WSHSY and CDR2 SAAADI come from the germline V gene. Unmatched junction bases numbered 8, after V lost 5 bases and J lost 5 bases. This CDR3 comprises 16 residues. Comment on this clone: Its antigen is not known.

Baseline, cycle 4 day 1, and cycle 7 day 1 were the blood sampling points. Some clones are missing from TCRdb's copy, which holds only in-frame ones; the method was immunoSEQ multiplex PCR. The sample lists over 70,000 clones; roughly 93% were seen once. The origin of this receptor is an adult with an advanced solid tumor such as melanoma, head and neck, liver or kidney cancer. V gene TRBV10-2 combines with J gene TRBJ2-2; TRBD2 agrees at 10 bases. The sequencing here drew on CD4+ or CD8+ T cells sorted from blood, taken in a trial of the OX40 agonist ivuxolimab. The DNA of the CDR3 is TGCGCCAGCAGTAATTTAGCGGGAGGACGGACCGGGGAGCTGTTTTTT. This sequence encodes CASSNLAGGRTGELFF.